A selection of T cell receptor beta chains follows, all from one sample in a study of T cell changes during pregnancy in multiple sclerosis. The protocol was immunoSEQ multiplex PCR, while the TCRdb copy is restricted to in-frame clones and leaves out a portion. The sample contains 99,000 or so clones, under 95% of which appear only once. Sequencing was performed on peripheral blood, taken after pregnancy. The receptor set was obtained from a female donor with multiple sclerosis, enrolled in a pregnancy study. Each CDR3 is given with its conserved first and last residue. The D gene is left open where the match is weak. For some rows the clone size is stated as once, few or many, or as a class when expanded; others skip it.

once TRBJ1-2 TRBD1 TRBV28 CASSLSDRGRGYTF TGTGCCAGCAGTCTCTCGGACAGGGGGCGAGGCTACACCTTC
NA TRBJ2-7 TRBD1 TRBV5-1 CASSLRTGASYEQYF TGCGCCAGCAGCTTGCGCACAGGGGCGTCCTACGAGCAGTACTTC
once TRBJ2-7 TRBD1 TRBV29-1 CSVDVGGTGAYEQYF TGCAGCGTTGATGTAGGCGGGACAGGAGCCTACGAGCAGTACTTC
NA TRBJ2-1 NA TRBV4-2 CASSQERWKQGPPRGNEQFF TGTGCCAGCAGCCAAGAGAGGTGGAAACAGGGCCCTCCAAGGGGCAATGAGCAGTTCTTC
NA TRBJ1-1 NA TRBV18 CASSPSKQGNTEAFF TGTGCCAGCTCACCCTCTAAACAGGGGAACACTGAAGCTTTCTTT
NA TRBJ2-3 TRBD2 TRBV29-1 CSVGMSPGLAGTDTQYF TGCAGCGTCGGTATGAGTCCGGGACTAGCGGGCACAGATACGCAGTATTTT
NA TRBJ2-7 NA TRBV27 CASSSTSQGSYEQYF TGTGCCAGCAGTTCTACCTCGCAGGGTTCCTACGAGCAGTACTTC
NA TRBJ1-1 NA TRBV6-6 CASSYYGRDSPEAFF TGTGCCAGCAGTTACTACGGCAGAGACTCTCCTGAAGCTTTCTTT
once TRBJ2-2 TRBD1 TRBV5-1 CASSQQGSNTGELFF TGCGCCAGCAGCCAACAGGGGTCTAACACCGGGGAGCTGTTTTTT
few TRBJ1-1 NA TRBV19 CASSIGQNTEAFF TGTGCCAGTAGTATCGGACAGAACACTGAAGCTTTCTTT
NA TRBJ2-4 TRBD1 TRBV19 CASRGWTGRKNIQYF TGTGCCTCTAGGGGTTGGACAGGCCGAAAAAACATTCAGTACTTC
NA TRBJ2-1 NA TRBV4-3 CASSQDRKGGPSNEQFF TGCGCCAGCAGCCAAGATAGGAAGGGGGGGCCCTCCAATGAGCAGTTCTTC
NA TRBJ2-1 TRBD2 TRBV4-1 CASSPGTSGRDEQFF TGCGCCAGCAGCCCCGGGACTAGCGGGAGAGATGAGCAGTTCTTC
NA TRBJ1-3 NA TRBV5-1 CASSLGIQGGNTIYF TGCGCCAGCAGCTTGGGTATCCAGGGTGGCAACACCATATATTTT
NA TRBJ2-1 TRBD2 TRBV6-1 CATRPREYEQFF TGTGCCACCAGGCCGCGGGAGTATGAGCAGTTCTTC
NA TRBJ2-1 TRBD2 TRBV25-1 CASSEYVTSGSNEQFF TGTGCCAGCAGTGAATATGTAACTAGCGGAAGCAATGAGCAGTTCTTC
NA TRBJ2-5 NA TRBV5-8 CASSLNRAQETQYF TGTGCCAGCAGCTTGAACAGGGCCCAAGAGACCCAGTACTTC
NA TRBJ1-1 NA TRBV18 CASSPNTGNTEAFF TGTGCCAGCTCACCAAATACAGGGAACACTGAAGCTTTCTTT
NA TRBJ1-1 TRBD1 TRBV9 CASSVPRGQGDTEAFF TGTGCCAGCAGCGTACCCAGGGGACAGGGCGACACTGAAGCTTTCTTT
NA TRBJ2-7 TRBD2 TRBV2 CASSERGSRLHF TGTGCCAGCAGCGAGCGGGGGTCCCGTCTCCATTTC
NA TRBJ2-2 TRBD2 TRBV6-5 CASSQTSANTGELFF TGTGCCAGCAGTCAGACTAGCGCCAACACCGGGGAGCTGTTTTTT
NA TRBJ2-7 TRBD2 TRBV29-1 CSVETSGAYEQYF TGCAGCGTGGAGACTAGCGGAGCCTACGAGCAGTACTTC
once TRBJ2-2 NA TRBV28 CASVSGLTGELFF TGTGCCAGCGTATCCGGACTAACCGGGGAGCTGTTTTTT
NA TRBJ1-1 NA TRBV15 CATSRDRLGYEAFF TGTGCCACCAGCAGAGATCGATTGGGCTATGAAGCTTTCTTT
NA TRBJ2-5 TRBD1 TRBV4-1 CVSSNNDREGETQYF TGCGTCAGCAGCAATAATGACAGGGAAGGAGAGACCCAGTACTTC
NA TRBJ2-2 NA TRBV27 CASSLTRNTGELFF TGTGCCAGCAGTTTGACTCGTAACACCGGGGAGCTGTTTTTT
NA TRBJ1-1 TRBD1 TRBV5-1 CASSSSGTGFTEAFF TGCGCCAGCAGCTCGTCCGGGACAGGGTTCACTGAAGCTTTCTTT
NA TRBJ2-7 NA TRBV7-9 CASSLGGIYEQYF TGTGCCAGCAGCTTAGGCGGGATCTACGAGCAGTACTTC